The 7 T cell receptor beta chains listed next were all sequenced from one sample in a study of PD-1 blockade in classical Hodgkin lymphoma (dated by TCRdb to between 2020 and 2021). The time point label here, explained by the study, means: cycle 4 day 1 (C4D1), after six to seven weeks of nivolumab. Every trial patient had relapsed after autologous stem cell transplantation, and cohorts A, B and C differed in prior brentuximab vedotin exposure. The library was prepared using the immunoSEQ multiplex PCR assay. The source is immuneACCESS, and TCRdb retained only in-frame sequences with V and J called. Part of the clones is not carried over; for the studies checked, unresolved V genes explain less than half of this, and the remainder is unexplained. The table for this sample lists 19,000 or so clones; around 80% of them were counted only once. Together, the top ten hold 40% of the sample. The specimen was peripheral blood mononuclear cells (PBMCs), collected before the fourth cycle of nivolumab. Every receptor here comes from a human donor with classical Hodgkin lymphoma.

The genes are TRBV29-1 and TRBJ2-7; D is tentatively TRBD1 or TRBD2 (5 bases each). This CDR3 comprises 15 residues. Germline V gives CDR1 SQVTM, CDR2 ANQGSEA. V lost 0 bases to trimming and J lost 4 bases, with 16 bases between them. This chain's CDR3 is CSVEESKQAGYEQYF. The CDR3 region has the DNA TGCAGCGTTGAAGAGTCAAAACAGGCGGGTTACGAGCAGTACTTC.

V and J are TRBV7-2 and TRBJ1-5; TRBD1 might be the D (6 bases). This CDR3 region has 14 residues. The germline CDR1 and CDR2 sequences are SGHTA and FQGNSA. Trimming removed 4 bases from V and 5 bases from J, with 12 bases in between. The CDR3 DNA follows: TGTGCCAGCAGCTCCCAAGGGGGGGATCAGCCCCAGCATTTT. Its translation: CASSSQGGDQPQHF.

The CDR3 nucleotides read TGTGCCAGCAGCCCAAAGGGGGTGAACACCGGGGAGCTGTTTTTT. As protein: CASSPKGVNTGELFF. The V call is TRBV6-6, the J call TRBJ2-2; possible D gene TRBD1, 6 bases. V lost 6 bases to trimming and J lost 1 base, with 12 bases between them. The germline V gene encodes CDR1 MNHNY and CDR2 SVGAGI (reference sequence). The CDR3 loop spans 15 amino acids.

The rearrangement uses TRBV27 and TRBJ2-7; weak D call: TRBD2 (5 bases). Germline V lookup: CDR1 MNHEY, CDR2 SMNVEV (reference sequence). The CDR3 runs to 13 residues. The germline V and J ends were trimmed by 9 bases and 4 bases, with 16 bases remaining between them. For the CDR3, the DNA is TGTGCCAGTAGCGACTTATCGAGGTACGAGCAGTACTTC. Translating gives CASSDLSRYEQYF.

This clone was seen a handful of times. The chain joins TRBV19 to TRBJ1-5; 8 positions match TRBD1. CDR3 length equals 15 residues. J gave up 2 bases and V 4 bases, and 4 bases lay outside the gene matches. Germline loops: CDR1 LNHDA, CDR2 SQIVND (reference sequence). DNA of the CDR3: TGTGCCAGTAGTACCGGACAGGGCCGCAATCAGCCCCAGCATTTT. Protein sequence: CASSTGQGRNQPQHF.

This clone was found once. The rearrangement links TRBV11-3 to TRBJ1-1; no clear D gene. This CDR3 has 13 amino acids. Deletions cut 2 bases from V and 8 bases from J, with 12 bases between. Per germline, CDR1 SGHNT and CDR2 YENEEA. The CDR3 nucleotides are TGTGCCAGCAGCTTATTATACATAGAGGAAGCTTTCTTT. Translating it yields CASSLLYIEEAFF.

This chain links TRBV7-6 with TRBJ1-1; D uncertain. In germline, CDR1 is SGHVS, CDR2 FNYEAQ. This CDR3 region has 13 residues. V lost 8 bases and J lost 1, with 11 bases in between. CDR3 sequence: CASSDRANTEAFF. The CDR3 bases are TGTGCCAGCTCGGATCGGGCGAACACTGAAGCTTTCTTT.